A selection of T cell receptor beta chains follows, all from one sample in a study of control samples from healthy donors and cancer patients. The data were produced by immunoSEQ multiplex PCR, yet TCRdb's version contains in-frame clones alone and is incomplete. The sample shows 150,000 to 200,000 clones, over 85% of them seen only once. Material: blood. The receptors originated from a woman aged 40 to 50 in good health. CDR3s include the opening cysteine and the closing phenylalanine or tryptophan. A D gene is named only where the DNA matches it firmly. Not every row has a clone size; where given, it reads once, few, many or a size class.

D: -
size: -
J: TRBJ1-3
V: TRBV11-2
CDR3: CASSRQVAGNTIYF
DNA: TGTGCCAGCAGCCGACAGGTTGCTGGAAACACCATATATTTT

D: TRBD2
size: -
J: TRBJ2-2
V: TRBV10-2
CDR3: CASKGRAGENTGELFF
DNA: TGCGCCAGCAAGGGGAGAGCGGGAGAAAACACCGGGGAGCTGTTTTTT

D: TRBD2
size: -
J: TRBJ2-1
V: TRBV5-6
CDR3: CASSLIAGGRGNEQFF
DNA: TGTGCCAGCAGCTTGATCGCGGGGGGCAGGGGCAATGAGCAGTTCTTC

D: TRBD1
size: -
J: TRBJ2-5
V: TRBV5-4
CDR3: CASRSQGVWETQYF
DNA: TGTGCCAGCAGATCCCAGGGGGTATGGGAGACCCAGTACTTC

D: -
size: -
J: TRBJ1-2
V: TRBV7-2
CDR3: CASSSGRRNYGYTF
DNA: TGTGCCAGCAGCTCGGGACGGAGAAACTATGGCTACACCTTC

D: TRBD2
size: -
J: TRBJ2-1
V: TRBV24-1
CDR3: CATSDPSGGARNEQFF
DNA: TGTGCCACCAGTGACCCTAGCGGGGGGGCTAGAAATGAGCAGTTCTTC

D: -
size: -
J: TRBJ1-3
V: TRBV19
CDR3: CASSMLGTASGNTIYF
DNA: TGTGCCAGTAGTATGTTAGGAACAGCATCTGGAAACACCATATATTTT

D: -
size: -
J: TRBJ1-1
V: TRBV2
CDR3: CASRRGGGTEAFF
DNA: TGTGCCAGCAGGAGAGGGGGGGGCACTGAAGCTTTCTTT

D: -
size: -
J: TRBJ2-7
V: TRBV5-1
CDR3: CASSLEAVRGEQYF
DNA: TGCGCCAGCTCCCTGGAAGCAGTACGGGGTGAGCAGTACTTC

D: -
size: -
J: TRBJ1-3
V: TRBV11-2
CDR3: CASSPGPRQGFSGNTIYF
DNA: TGTGCCAGCAGCCCCGGACCCAGGCAGGGGTTCTCTGGAAACACCATATATTTT

D: -
size: -
J: TRBJ2-2
V: TRBV5-4
CDR3: CAKGESGTGELFF
DNA: TGTGCCAAGGGGGAAAGTGGCACCGGGGAGCTGTTTTTT

D: TRBD1
size: -
J: TRBJ1-2
V: TRBV9
CDR3: CASSTRDSSYYGYTF
DNA: TGTGCCAGCAGCACCCGGGACAGTTCTTACTATGGCTACACCTTC

D: -
size: -
J: TRBJ2-2
V: TRBV6-6
CDR3: CASSDASTGELFF
DNA: TGTGCCAGCAGTGACGCGAGCACCGGGGAGCTGTTTTTT

D: TRBD2
size: -
J: TRBJ2-1
V: TRBV7-8
CDR3: CASSLEASGGRNEQFF
DNA: TGTGCCAGCAGCTTAGAGGCTAGCGGGGGGCGGAATGAGCAGTTCTTC

D: -
size: -
J: TRBJ1-3
V: TRBV7-2
CDR3: CASSLGARGLAGNTIYF
DNA: TGTGCCAGCAGCTTAGGCGCGAGGGGTTTGGCTGGAAACACCATATATTTT

D: TRBD1
size: -
J: TRBJ2-7
V: TRBV19
CDR3: CASSIKDRVAPYEQYF
DNA: TGTGCCAGTAGTATAAAGGACAGGGTAGCACCCTACGAGCAGTACTTC

D: -
size: few
J: TRBJ1-5
V: TRBV10-3
CDR3: CAISDNNQPQHF
DNA: TGTGCCATCAGTGACAACAATCAGCCCCAGCATTTT

D: -
size: -
J: TRBJ1-3
V: TRBV6-5
CDR3: CASSYSRDRGNTIYF
DNA: TGTGCCAGCAGCTATAGCCGGGACCGCGGAAACACCATATATTTT

D: -
size: -
J: TRBJ1-2
V: TRBV6-5
CDR3: CASSRLLRDYGYTF
DNA: TGTGCCAGCAGTCGACTGCTGAGGGACTATGGCTACACCTTC

D: -
size: once
J: TRBJ2-5
V: TRBV12-3/TRBV12-4
CDR3: CASSGQNQETQYF
DNA: TGTGCCAGCAGTGGACAGAACCAAGAGACCCAGTACTTC

D: -
size: -
J: TRBJ1-1
V: TRBV6-5
CDR3: CASIPSGRANTEAFF
DNA: TGTGCCAGCATCCCCTCGGGTCGCGCAAACACTGAAGCTTTCTTT

D: TRBD1
size: -
J: TRBJ1-1
V: TRBV7-9
CDR3: CASSLGNRGSTEAFF
DNA: TGTGCCAGCAGCTTAGGGAACAGGGGATCGACTGAAGCTTTCTTT

D: -
size: -
J: TRBJ2-1
V: TRBV7-2
CDR3: CASSPGRGSYNEQFF
DNA: TGTGCCAGCAGCCCCGGCAGGGGTTCCTACAATGAGCAGTTCTTC

D: -
size: -
J: TRBJ1-1
V: TRBV6-5
CDR3: CASSRGPEAFF
DNA: TGTGCCAGCAGCCGAGGTCCTGAAGCTTTCTTT

D: -
size: -
J: TRBJ2-3
V: TRBV9
CDR3: CASSVARGPTDTQYF
DNA: TGTGCCAGCAGCGTAGCCAGGGGACCCACAGATACGCAGTATTTT

D: -
size: -
J: TRBJ2-5
V: TRBV9
CDR3: CASSVEGTGHQETQYF
DNA: TGTGCCAGCAGCGTAGAAGGCACCGGGCATCAAGAGACCCAGTACTTC